This section outlines one TCR beta chain sequence together with its context. This clonotype occurred many times. Its antigen has not been determined. There are no base qualities to consult, and no much larger clone falls within one base. The sample originates from a study of CD8 T cells in ankylosing spondylitis (dated 2017 in TCRdb). About the investigation overall: To find TCR variants linked to disease, the study profiled T cell receptor beta repertoires in ankylosing spondylitis patients and healthy donors. The full study cohort comprised around 25 ankylosing spondylitis patients and roughly 100 healthy donors. Peripheral blood was sampled, and synovial fluid was additionally collected from ankylosing spondylitis patients. The research as a whole found: The disease-linked clones were reported as significantly enriched in matched synovial fluid samples from ankylosing spondylitis patients. Some TCR beta motif variants had previously been reported in synovial fluid and blood of reactive arthritis patients, which suggested common disease-initiation mechanisms. A CD8+ phenotype was shown by the disease-linked clones, which were found at relatively low frequencies in peripheral blood. A TCR beta motif of about eight highly homologous amino acid variants appeared characteristic of blood from ankylosing spondylitis patients.

The run used an Illumina HiSeq 2500. Quantitative 5'-RACE with molecular barcodes was the method used to prepare the TCR beta libraries. The original methods were these. Disease-linked TCR variants were identified with a new computational method built on a probabilistic model of VDJ rearrangement. Using fastp at Q25 and MiXCR, TCRdb reprocessed the public reads and kept productive beta chains. CDR3 protein duplicates are merged, each entry listing the most common genes and DNA. The V and J calls reflect TCRdb's pipeline rather than the authors' work. Across this sample there are hundreds of thousands of distinct CDR3 sequences, with 12% seen only once. In total, the top ten clones hold 0.51% of the sample. CDR1 is given as DFQATT and CDR2 as SNEGSKA, both from the germline V gene (reference sequence). V is shortened by 6 bases, J by 0 bases, and the region joining them spans 9 bases. From cysteine to phenylalanine, the CDR3 is 13 amino acids long. The only DNA kept is the CDR3, 39 bases in frame from the first base.

Sequenced material: blood, either unsorted or a sorted T cell fraction (not recorded which). The chain was built from TRBV20-1 and TRBJ1-5; the D gene lacks a confident call. The clonotype originates from a male donor with ankylosing spondylitis. The DNA sequence reads TGCAGTGCACTAGATTATAGCAATCAGCCCCAGCATTTT. The encoded protein is CSALDYSNQPQHF.